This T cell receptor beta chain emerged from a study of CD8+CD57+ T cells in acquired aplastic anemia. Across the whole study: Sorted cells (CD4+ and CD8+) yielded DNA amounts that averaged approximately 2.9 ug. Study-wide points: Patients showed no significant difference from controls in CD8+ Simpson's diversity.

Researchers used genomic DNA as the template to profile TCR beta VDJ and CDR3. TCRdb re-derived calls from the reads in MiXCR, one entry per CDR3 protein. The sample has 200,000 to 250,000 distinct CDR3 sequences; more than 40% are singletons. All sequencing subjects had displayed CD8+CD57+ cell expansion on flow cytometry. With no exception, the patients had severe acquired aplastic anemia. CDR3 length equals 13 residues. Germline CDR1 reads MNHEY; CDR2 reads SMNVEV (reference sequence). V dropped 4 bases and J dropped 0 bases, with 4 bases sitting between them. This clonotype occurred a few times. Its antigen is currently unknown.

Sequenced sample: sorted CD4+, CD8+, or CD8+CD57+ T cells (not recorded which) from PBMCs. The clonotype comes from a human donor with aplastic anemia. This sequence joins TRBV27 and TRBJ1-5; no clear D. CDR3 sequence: CASSSHSNQPQHF. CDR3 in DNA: TGTGCCAGCAGTTCCCATAGCAATCAGCCCCAGCATTTT.